The T cell receptor beta chain under discussion was sequenced for a study of CD8 T cells in ankylosing spondylitis. Remarks on this clonotype: Antigen specificity is unknown.

Findings and caveats of the study: The authors reported significant enrichment of disease-linked clones in matched ankylosing spondylitis synovial fluid. Typical of ankylosing spondylitis blood, it appeared, was a TCR beta motif of eight highly homologous variants.

The authors made TCR beta libraries by quantitative 5'-RACE with molecular barcodes. MiXCR, applied by TCRdb to the 5' RACE reads, yields one record per CDR3 protein. Here the sample spans about 280,000 distinct CDR3 sequences, around 20% being singletons. CDR1 and CDR2 (germline): SGHRS, YFSETQ. CDR3 length equals 16 residues. Trimming cost V 3 bases and J 6 bases; bases outside gene matches: 6. The sequence was obtained from a male donor with ankylosing spondylitis or in good health (not recorded which). The genes are TRBV5-1 and TRBJ2-1, with 13 positions matching TRBD2. The sample consisted of blood, either unsorted or a sorted T cell fraction (not recorded which). CDR3 sequence: CASSSTTSGGSNEQFF. CDR3 DNA sequence: TGCGCCAGCAGCTCGACGACTAGCGGGGGGAGCAATGAGCAGTTCTTC.